Presented here are 28 T cell receptor beta chains from one specimen sequenced in a study of OX40 agonist ivuxolimab in advanced cancers. Only in-frame clones appear in the TCRdb table, and some are missing; sequencing was by immunoSEQ multiplex PCR. The profile shows 90,000 to 120,000 clones, less than 95% of them singletons. The sample was CD4+ or CD8+ T cells sorted from blood, taken in a trial of the OX40 agonist ivuxolimab. Receptors were obtained from an adult with an advanced solid tumor such as melanoma, head and neck, liver or kidney cancer.

This clone occurred once. V usage is TRBV7-2 and J usage is TRBJ2-5, with a tentative D call TRBD2 (6 bases). The germline gives CDR1 SGHTA, CDR2 FQGNSA. The CDR3 has 16 residues. V lost 3 bases to trimming and J lost 5 bases, with 19 bases between them. The CDR3 nucleotides are TGTGCCAGCAGCTTTATGGGGACTGTTGAAGGGGAGACCCAGTACTTC. Its translation is CASSFMGTVEGETQYF. Combining the CDR3 with reference TRBV7-2 and TRBJ2-5 gives the whole variable domain GAGVSQSPSNKVTEKGKDVELRCDPISGHTALYWYRQSLGQGLEFLIYFQGNSAPDKSGLPSDRFSAERTGGSVSTLTIQRTQQEDSAVYLCASSFMGTVEGETQYFGPGTRLLVL.

The rearrangement uses TRBV5-1 and TRBJ1-2, with TRBD1 matching over 7 bases. Germline V CDR1 and CDR2: SGHRS, YFSETQ. The CDR3 extends over 14 amino acids. The V segment lost 4 bases and the J segment 0 bases; nucleotides outside the gene matches: 3. The CDR3, as DNA: TGCGCCAGCAGCCCGGGGACAGCTAACTATGGCTACACCTTC. This codes for CASSPGTANYGYTF.

The chain couples TRBV13 to TRBJ2-1, with unresolved D. The CDR3 spans 12 residues. The germline CDR1 and CDR2 sequences are PRHDT and FYEKMQ (reference sequence). V shed 1 base and J shed 9 bases, with 7 bases lying between them. The CDR3 DNA is TGTGCCAGCAGCTTAGTCCATGGTGAGCAGTTCTTC. Protein sequence: CASSLVHGEQFF.

The chain has TRBV7-2 and TRBJ2-1; D might be TRBD2 (5 bases). The V and J ends lost 1 base and 7 bases respectively, with 8 bases between them. The length of the CDR3 is 13 residues. The germline V gene has CDR1 SGHTA and CDR2 FQGNSA. The CDR3 sequence is CASSLVVANEQFF. The CDR3 DNA follows: TGTGCCAGCAGCTTAGTAGTAGCGAATGAGCAGTTCTTC.

The chain recombines TRBV6-6 with TRBJ2-6; D uncertain. With 3 bases removed from V and 0 bases from J, the gap between germline ends came to 6 bases. CDR3 length: 15 amino acids. Germline V gene lookup returns CDR1 MNHNY and CDR2 SVGAGI (reference sequence). The CDR3 loop is CASSYKDSGANVLTF. The CDR3 coding sequence is TGTGCCAGCAGTTATAAAGACTCTGGGGCCAACGTCCTGACTTTC.

The chain has TRBV2 and TRBJ2-1; D is uncertain. The CDR3 has 12 residues. Deletions cut 5 bases from V and 5 bases from J, with 7 bases between. Germline CDR1 is SNHLY and CDR2 is FYNNEI. In DNA, the CDR3 is TGTGCCAGCAGTTACTGGGACAATGAGCAGTTCTTC. Its translation is CASSYWDNEQFF.

This chain links TRBV28 with TRBJ1-2, with 11 bases matching TRBD1. Per the germline V gene, CDR1 is MDHEN and CDR2 is SYDVKM. The CDR3 has 15 amino acids. J gave up 6 bases and V 5 bases, and 8 bases lay outside the gene matches. The CDR3 DNA is TGTGCCAGCAGTCCCCCGGACAGGGGGCAACATGGCTACACCTTC. It is translated as CASSPPDRGQHGYTF.

V usage is TRBV19 and J usage is TRBJ2-6, with a tentative D call TRBD1 (5 bases). Looked up from germline, CDR1 is LNHDA and CDR2 is SQIVND (reference sequence). The CDR3 covers 17 residues. Trimming left V 3 bases short and J 2 bases short, with 14 bases between. In DNA, the CDR3 is TGTGCCAGTAGTATGGGGCTCGTGGGGCCTGGGGCCAACGTCCTGACTTTC. It codes for CASSMGLVGPGANVLTF.

CDR3 loop: CASSLLDRVQETQYF. CDR3 DNA: TGTGCCAGCAGCTTGTTGGACAGGGTCCAAGAGACCCAGTACTTC. The chain links TRBV5-6 to TRBJ2-5; 8 bases align to TRBD1. Per the germline V gene, CDR1 is SGHDT and CDR2 is YYEEEE. The CDR3 length is 15 residues. V was pared by 1 base and J by 1 base, with 3 bases of the junction left unmatched.

The chain links TRBV11-2 to TRBJ1-1, with no clear D. The V gene's germline CDR1 is SGHAT and CDR2 FQNNGV. Trimming pared 5 bases from V and 0 bases from J, leaving 16 bases between. CDR3 length: 16 residues. CDR3 region: CASSTLKGPMNTEAFF. CDR3 sequence (DNA): TGTGCCAGCAGCACCCTGAAAGGGCCGATGAACACTGAAGCTTTCTTT. The entire variable domain, with the rest obtained from reference TRBV11-2 and TRBJ1-1, is as follows: EAGVAQSPRYKIIEKRQSVAFWCNPISGHATLYWYQQILGQGPKLLIQFQNNGVVDDSQLPKDRFSAERLKGVDSTLKIQPAKLEDSAVYLCASSTLKGPMNTEAFFGQGTRLTVV.

The DNA for the CDR3 is TGTGCCAGCACCAAGACAGGGGGCTTTGGAAACACCATATATTTT. This gives the protein CASTKTGGFGNTIYF. The V call is TRBV6-6, the J call TRBJ1-3; TRBD1 aligns across 10 bases. The germline V gene has CDR1 MNHNY and CDR2 SVGAGI (reference sequence). Trimming took 7 bases from V and 3 from J; bases not matched to a gene: 6. CDR3 length: 15 amino acids.

The chain carries TRBV19 and TRBJ2-3; D unresolved. Germline loops: CDR1 LNHDA, CDR2 SQIVND (reference sequence). The CDR3 spans 14 residues. Trimming stripped 1 base from V and 2 bases from J, with 7 bases between. For the CDR3, the DNA is TGTGCCAGTAGTATAGGCGGCTACACAGATACGCAGTATTTT. This sequence encodes CASSIGGYTDTQYF.

CDR3 nucleotide sequence: TGTGCCAGCAGCTTAGGACAGGCCGAGCAGTACTTC. This encodes CASSLGQAEQYF. The V and J genes are TRBV7-3 and TRBJ2-7; 7 bases align to TRBD1. Trimming took 2 bases from V and 6 from J; bases not matched to a gene: 1. Germline CDR1 SGHTA, CDR2 FQGTGA. The CDR3 has 12 amino acids.

The V call is TRBV7-6, the J call TRBJ1-1; D is perhaps TRBD1 (5 bases). V was shortened by 7 bases and J by 1 base, with 16 bases between the two germline ends. The CDR3 consists of 15 residues. Germline CDR1 SGHVS, CDR2 FNYEAQ. In DNA, the CDR3 is TGTGCCAGCAAAACGGCAGGCCAGGGGAACACTGAAGCTTTCTTT. Its translation: CASKTAGQGNTEAFF.

The chain employs TRBV4-2 and TRBJ1-6; D might be TRBD1 (6 bases). Germline assignment: CDR1 LGHNA and CDR2 YNFKEQ. This CDR3 is 17 amino acids long. Trimming cost V 5 bases and J 8 bases, with 22 bases left between them. This CDR3 is CASSLKGEGRRDSPLHF. The CDR3 DNA is TGTGCCAGCAGCTTAAAGGGGGAGGGGAGGAGGGATTCACCCCTCCACTTT.

The gene calls are TRBV10-3 and TRBJ2-3; D is possibly TRBD1 (5 bases). V lost 3 bases, J lost 0 bases, and 13 bases lay in between. CDR1 and CDR2 from the germline V gene are ENHRY and SYGVKD. The CDR3 is 16 residues long. Here the CDR3 reads CAISDWSTASTDTQYF. DNA of the CDR3: TGTGCCATCAGTGATTGGTCGACAGCTAGCACAGATACGCAGTATTTT.

The chain employs TRBV5-4 and TRBJ2-7; 7 bases align to TRBD2. Germline CDR1 is SGHNT and CDR2 is YYREEE (reference sequence). The CDR3 spans 13 residues. Unmatched junction bases numbered 0, after V lost 0 bases and J lost 3 bases. The CDR3: CASSLASGYEQYF. CDR3 sequence (DNA): TGTGCCAGCAGCTTGGCTAGCGGCTACGAGCAGTACTTC. The whole variable domain, filled in from reference TRBV5-4 and TRBJ2-7, reads ETGVTQSPTHLIKTRGQQVTLRCSSQSGHNTVSWYQQALGQGPQFIFQYYREEENGRGNFPPRFSGLQFPNYSSELNVNALELDDSALYLCASSLASGYEQYFGPGTRLTVT.

The chain recombines TRBV19 with TRBJ2-1; D remains ambiguous. Germline V gives CDR1 LNHDA, CDR2 SQIVND (reference sequence). The CDR3 contains 13 residues. V was trimmed by 2 bases and J by 8 bases, leaving 10 bases between them. This chain's CDR3 is CASSISGSHEQFF. In DNA, the CDR3 is TGTGCCAGTAGTATATCCGGCAGTCATGAGCAGTTCTTC. The whole variable domain, filled in from reference TRBV19 and TRBJ2-1, reads DGGITQSPKYLFRKEGQNVTLSCEQNLNHDAMYWYRQDPGQGLRLIYYSQIVNDFQKGDIAEGYSVSREKKESFPLTVTSAQKNPTAFYLCASSISGSHEQFFGPGTRLTVL.

V is TRBV7-2 and J is TRBJ2-1, with 9 bases matching TRBD1. Germline-derived CDR1 and CDR2 are SGHTA and FQGNSA. After removal of 6 bases from V and 4 bases from J, the junction contained 7 bases not matched to a gene. CDR3 length equals 15 residues. Here the CDR3 DNA reads TGTGCCAGCAGGCCTCCCGGGACAGGGTACAATGAGCAGTTCTTC. This translates into CASRPPGTGYNEQFF. The full variable domain, its missing parts supplied by reference TRBV7-2 and TRBJ2-1, is GAGVSQSPSNKVTEKGKDVELRCDPISGHTALYWYRQSLGQGLEFLIYFQGNSAPDKSGLPSDRFSAERTGGSVSTLTIQRTQQEDSAVYLCASRPPGTGYNEQFFGPGTRLTVL.

The rearrangement links TRBV4-2 to TRBJ2-3, with 12 bases aligning to TRBD2. The CDR3 length is 16 residues. The V and J ends lost 4 bases and 4 bases, in that order; junction bases with no gene match: 6. Germline values: CDR1 LGHNA, CDR2 YNFKEQ. In nucleotides, the CDR3 is TGTGCCAGCAGCCCTGGACTAGCGGGAATCGCAGATACGCAGTATTTT. As protein: CASSPGLAGIADTQYF.

The chain is built from TRBV28 and TRBJ1-1, with a tentative D call TRBD1 (5 bases). CDR1 MDHEN and CDR2 SYDVKM come from the germline V gene. This CDR3 has 15 amino acids. The germline V and J ends were trimmed by 3 bases and 3 bases, with 14 bases remaining between them. CDR3 in amino acids: CASSFRGAGYTEAFF. CDR3 coding DNA: TGTGCCAGCAGTTTTCGAGGGGCAGGGTACACTGAAGCTTTCTTT.

The rearrangement links TRBV15 to TRBJ1-2, with TRBD1 as a possible D gene (6 bases). The CDR3 has 15 amino acids. In germline, CDR1 is LNHNV, CDR2 YYDKDF (reference sequence). The V end lost 3 bases, the J end lost 0 bases, and 11 bases lay between the germline ends. The CDR3 DNA reads TGTGCCACCAGCAGGGCACGGACAGCTAACTATGGCTACACCTTC. Its translation: CATSRARTANYGYTF. Full variable domain (outside the CDR3, taken from reference TRBV15 and TRBJ1-2): DAMVIQNPRYQVTQFGKPVTLSCSQTLNHNVMYWYQQKSSQAPKLLFHYYDKDFNNEADTPDNFQSRRPNTSFCFLDIRSPGLGDTAMYLCATSRARTANYGYTFGSGTRLTVV.

The chain employs TRBV11-3 and TRBJ2-2, with 7 bases aligning to TRBD2. J lost 5 bases, V lost 3 bases, and 9 bases had no gene match. The CDR3 extends over 16 amino acids. Germline V gene lookup returns CDR1 SGHNT and CDR2 YENEEA. The CDR3 loop reads CASSFDGVSGTGELFF. CDR3 nucleotides: TGTGCCAGCAGCTTTGACGGCGTTAGCGGGACCGGGGAGCTGTTTTTT.

With respect to this clone: The sample contains more than one DNA sequence encoding this CDR3. V gene TRBV28 combines with J gene TRBJ1-2, with no clear D. This CDR3 is 12 amino acids long. Per germline, CDR1 MDHEN and CDR2 SYDVKM. V was pared by 6 bases and J by 4 bases, with 9 bases between. The CDR3: CASSPGVYGYTF. The CDR3 nucleotides read TGTGCCAGCAGCCCTGGAGTCTATGGCTACACCTTC.

The V gene is TRBV4-1, the J gene TRBJ1-1; D uncertain. Trimming left V 0 bases short and J 10 bases short, with 6 bases between. CDR1 is MGHRA, CDR2 YSYEKL, per germline. The CDR3 is 11 amino acids. The CDR3 DNA follows: TGCGCCAGCAGCCAAGATAGGCGAGCTTTCTTT. Translated, it gives CASSQDRRAFF.

This clone was observed once. This rearrangement joins TRBV7-3 to TRBJ2-7, with D perhaps being TRBD1 or TRBD2 (5 bases each). Germline V gives CDR1 SGHTA, CDR2 FQGTGA. The CDR3 consists of 14 residues. The V end was cut by 4 bases, the J end by 4 bases, with 14 bases between. CDR3 sequence reads: CASSSGAPFYEQYF. In DNA, the CDR3 is TGTGCCAGCAGCTCCGGGGCCCCATTTTACGAGCAGTACTTC.

The table lists this clone with a count of one. The CDR3 nucleotides read TGTGCCAGCAGCCAAGGACTAGCTTGGGGCAATGAGCAGTTCTTC. It translates to CASSQGLAWGNEQFF. The V and J genes are TRBV7-9 and TRBJ2-1, with TRBD2 identical over 8 bases. Per the germline V gene, CDR1 is SEHNR and CDR2 is FQNEAQ (reference sequence). This CDR3 is 15 amino acids long. V dropped 5 bases and J dropped 6; count of bases not matched to a gene: 9.

The rearrangement links TRBV10-1 to TRBJ2-5, with TRBD2 identical over 10 bases. The closer fit of TRBJ2-7 to the DNA end suggests the J call may be wrong. Germline assignment: CDR1 WNHNN and CDR2 SYGVQD (reference sequence). This CDR3 contains 17 residues. DNA for the CDR3: TGCGCCAGCAGTGATTTCTTAGCGGGAGGCCTTTCGGGCGAGCAGTACTTC. This encodes CASSDFLAGGLSGEQYF.